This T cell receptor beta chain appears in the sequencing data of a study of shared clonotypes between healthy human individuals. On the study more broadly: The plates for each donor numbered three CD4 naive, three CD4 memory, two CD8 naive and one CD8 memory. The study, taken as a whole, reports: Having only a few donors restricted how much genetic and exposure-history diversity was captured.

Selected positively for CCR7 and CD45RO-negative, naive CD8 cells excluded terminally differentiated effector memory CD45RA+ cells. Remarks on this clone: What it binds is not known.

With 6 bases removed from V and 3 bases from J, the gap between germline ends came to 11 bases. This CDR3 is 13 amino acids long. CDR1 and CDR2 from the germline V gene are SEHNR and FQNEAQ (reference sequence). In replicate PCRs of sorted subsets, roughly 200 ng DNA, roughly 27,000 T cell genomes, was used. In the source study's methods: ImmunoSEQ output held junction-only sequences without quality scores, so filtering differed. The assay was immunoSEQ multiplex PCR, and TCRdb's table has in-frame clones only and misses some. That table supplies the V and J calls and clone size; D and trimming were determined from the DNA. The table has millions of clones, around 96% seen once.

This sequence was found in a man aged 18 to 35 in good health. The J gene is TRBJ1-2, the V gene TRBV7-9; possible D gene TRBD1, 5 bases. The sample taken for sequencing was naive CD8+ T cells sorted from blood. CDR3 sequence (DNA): TGTGCCAGCAGGATGGGGGAGGACTATGGCTACACCTTC. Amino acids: CASRMGEDYGYTF.